Listed below are T cell receptor beta chains from one sample, sequenced in a study of graft-versus-host responses after intestinal transplantation. Sequencing was performed with immunoSEQ multiplex PCR; in TCRdb, only in-frame clones are kept and a portion is missing. The sample includes approximately 110,000 clones, about 92% seen only once; the top ten take 0.9% to 1.5%. These TCRs are of unknown antigen specificity. The sequenced sample was unstimulated CD8+ T cells sorted from spleen or lymph node cells, obtained before transplant. These receptors all stem from a human donor who was the organ donor for an intestinal transplant. The CDR3 runs from the conserved cysteine through the conserved F or W. The D gene is left open where the match is weak. The size entry is marked missing in some rows and otherwise reads once, few, many or a size class.

TGTGCCAGCAGTTTTATTGGCACAGATACGCAGTATTTT	CASSFIGTDTQYF	.	TRBJ2-3	TRBV27	.
TGTGCCAGCAGCTTAGAGTATGGGGCCAACGTCCTGACTTTC	CASSLEYGANVLTF	once	TRBJ2-6	TRBV11-2	.
TGTGCCAGCAGCGGGAGTAGCACAGATACGCAGTATTTT	CASSGSSTDTQYF	.	TRBJ2-3	TRBV6-1	.
TGTGCCAGCAGTGTCATTGGGGGCAGTCAGCCCCAGCATTTT	CASSVIGGSQPQHF	.	TRBJ1-5	TRBV28	.
TGTGCCAGCAGCGCGAAAGTAGGGCTAGCGGTAGTAGAGACCCAGTACTTC	CASSAKVGLAVVETQYF	.	TRBJ2-5	TRBV7-2	TRBD2
TGTGCCAGCAGTGCAGGGGCGTTCTCTGGAAACACCATATATTTT	CASSAGAFSGNTIYF	.	TRBJ1-3	TRBV27	.
TGCGCCAGCAGCCAAGTAACAGGGCTTGGGAACACTGAAGCTTTCTTT	CASSQVTGLGNTEAFF	.	TRBJ1-1	TRBV4-1	.
TGTGCCAGCAGTTTATTACTAGCGGCCGGGGAGCTGTTTTTT	CASSLLLAAGELFF	.	TRBJ2-2	TRBV28	TRBD2
TGTGCCAGCGGGACAGCGGGTAATGAGCAGTTCTTC	CASGTAGNEQFF	.	TRBJ2-1	TRBV6-1	.
TGCGCCAGCCTCCCCAGCCAGGGCTGGAACAATGAGCAGTTCTTC	CASLPSQGWNNEQFF	.	TRBJ2-1	TRBV10-2	.
TGTGCCAGTAGTTTCCCCTGGACTAGCGGGAACACCGGGGAGCTGTTTTTT	CASSFPWTSGNTGELFF	.	TRBJ2-2	TRBV19	TRBD2
TGCGCCAGCAGCCACCGAACAAAGACAGGAATCACAGATACGCAGTATTTT	CASSHRTKTGITDTQYF	.	TRBJ2-3	TRBV5-1	.
TGTGCCAGCAGACAGGACAGGGGGCCCTACGAGCAGTACTTC	CASRQDRGPYEQYF	once	TRBJ2-7	TRBV28	TRBD1
TGTGCCAGTAGTATTACAGACGGGGAGCAGTACTTC	CASSITDGEQYF	.	TRBJ2-7	TRBV19	.
TGCGCCAGCAGCTTGGAGGAGGCAGCTAACTATGGCTACACCTTC	CASSLEEAANYGYTF	.	TRBJ1-2	TRBV5-1	.
TGCGCCACGAAAAAATTTTCCCGGGACAGACATCCAACTAATGAAAAACTGTTTTTT	CATKKFSRDRHPTNEKLFF	.	TRBJ1-4	TRBV5-1	TRBD1
TGTGCCAGCAGTGAAATGGGACAATTCTATGGCTACACCTTC	CASSEMGQFYGYTF	.	TRBJ1-2	TRBV27	.
TGTGCCAGCAGTGGGGAAGTCGACAGGTCAGGAGAGACCCAGTACTTC	CASSGEVDRSGETQYF	.	TRBJ2-5	TRBV2	.
TGTGCCAGCAGCCGTCATAGCGGGAGCGGAGAGACCCAGTACTTC	CASSRHSGSGETQYF	.	TRBJ2-5	TRBV28	TRBD2
TGTGCCAGCAGCTTAGTTGGAGCGGATACGCAGTATTTT	CASSLVGADTQYF	.	TRBJ2-3	TRBV7-9	.
TGCGCCAGCAGCCAAGGCCTGGGGCCCTACGAGCAGTACTTC	CASSQGLGPYEQYF	.	TRBJ2-7	TRBV4-1	.
TGTGCCAGCGTCGGGGGGTACAATGAGCAGTTCTTC	CASVGGYNEQFF	few	TRBJ2-1	TRBV7-6	TRBD2
TGTGCCAGCGGACTGACTAGCGGATACAATGAGCAGTTCTTC	CASGLTSGYNEQFF	.	TRBJ2-1	TRBV11-3	TRBD2
TGTGCCAGTAGTATCTGGACAGGGGGCTGGAGCACTGAAGCTTTCTTT	CASSIWTGGWSTEAFF	.	TRBJ1-1	TRBV19	TRBD1
TGCGCCAGCAGCCAAGATCGGAGGAGTCTTTATCAGCCCCAGCATTTT	CASSQDRRSLYQPQHF	.	TRBJ1-5	TRBV4-1	.
TGTGCCAGCAGTTTATGGGCGGGGGCAAGCACAGATACGCAGTATTTT	CASSLWAGASTDTQYF	.	TRBJ2-3	TRBV27	.
TGTGCCAGCAGTGAAAGTGCGGGAGGCACAGATACGCAGTATTTT	CASSESAGGTDTQYF	.	TRBJ2-3	TRBV6-1	TRBD2
TGTGCCAGCAGTCTCTCTAGCTACAATGAGCAGTTCTTC	CASSLSSYNEQFF	.	TRBJ2-1	TRBV27	.
TGCGCCAGCAGCCCGACGGGCGGGGACACTGAAGCTTTCTTT	CASSPTGGDTEAFF	.	TRBJ1-1	TRBV5-1	.
TGCAGCGCTGTTGGGGGCGGGAGTCCCTACGAGCAGTACTTC	CSAVGGGSPYEQYF	.	TRBJ2-7	TRBV29-1	.
TGTGCCATCAGTACCGGGACAGTAAACACCGGGGAGCTGTTTTTT	CAISTGTVNTGELFF	once	TRBJ2-2	TRBV10-3	TRBD1
TGTGCCAGCAGCGTTGAGCGGGACATTAACAATGAGCAGTTCTTC	CASSVERDINNEQFF	.	TRBJ2-1	TRBV9	.
TGCGCCAGCAGCTTGGTCGGCGCCAGGGGCTATGGCTACACCTTC	CASSLVGARGYGYTF	.	TRBJ1-2	TRBV5-1	.
TGTGCCAGCAGCCAAGATATAATGGCCGGCCATAGCAATCAGCCCCAGCATTTT	CASSQDIMAGHSNQPQHF	.	TRBJ1-5	TRBV4-2	.
TGTGCCAGCAGCTTAGATTCAGGGGGCGGAGAGACCCAGTACTTC	CASSLDSGGGETQYF	.	TRBJ2-5	TRBV7-2	TRBD1
TGTGCCAGCAGCTTAGATGTGGGCTGGGACCACACAGATACGCAGTATTTT	CASSLDVGWDHTDTQYF	.	TRBJ2-3	TRBV7-6	.
TGTGCCAGCAGATTTGGGATTGGTCCCTATGGCTACACCTTC	CASRFGIGPYGYTF	.	TRBJ1-2	TRBV5-6	.